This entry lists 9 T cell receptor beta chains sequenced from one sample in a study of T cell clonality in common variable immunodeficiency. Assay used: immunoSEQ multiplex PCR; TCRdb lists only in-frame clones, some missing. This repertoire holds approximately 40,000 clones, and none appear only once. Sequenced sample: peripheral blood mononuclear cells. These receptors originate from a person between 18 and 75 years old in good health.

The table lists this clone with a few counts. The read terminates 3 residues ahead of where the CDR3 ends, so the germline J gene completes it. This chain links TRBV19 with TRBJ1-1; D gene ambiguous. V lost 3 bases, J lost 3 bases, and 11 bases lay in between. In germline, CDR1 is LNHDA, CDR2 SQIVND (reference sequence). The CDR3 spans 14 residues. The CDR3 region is CASSILSEYTEAFF. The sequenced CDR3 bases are TGTGCCAGTAGTATTCTAAGTGAATACACTGAA.

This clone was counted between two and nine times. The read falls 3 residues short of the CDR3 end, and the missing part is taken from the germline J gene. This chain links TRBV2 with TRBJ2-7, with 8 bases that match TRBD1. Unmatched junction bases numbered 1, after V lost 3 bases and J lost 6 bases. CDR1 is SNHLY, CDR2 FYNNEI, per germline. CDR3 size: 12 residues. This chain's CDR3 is CASSDRGPEQYF. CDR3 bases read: TGTGCCAGCAGTGACAGGGGGCCCGAG.

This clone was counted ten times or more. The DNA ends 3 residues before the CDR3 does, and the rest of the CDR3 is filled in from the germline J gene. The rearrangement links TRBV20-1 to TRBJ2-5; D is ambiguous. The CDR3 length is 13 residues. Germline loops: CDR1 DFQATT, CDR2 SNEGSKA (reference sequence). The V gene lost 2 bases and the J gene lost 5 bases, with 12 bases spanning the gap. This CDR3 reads CSARQDGTETQYF. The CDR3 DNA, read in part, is TGCAGTGCTAGACAGGATGGTACGGAGACC.

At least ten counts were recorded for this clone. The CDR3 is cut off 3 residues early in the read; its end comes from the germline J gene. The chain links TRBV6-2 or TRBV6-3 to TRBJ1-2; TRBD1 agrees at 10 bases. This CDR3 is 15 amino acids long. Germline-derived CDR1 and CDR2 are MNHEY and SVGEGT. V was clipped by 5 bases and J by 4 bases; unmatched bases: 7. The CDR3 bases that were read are TGTGCCAGCAGTCACCGGGACAGGGGCTTCTATGGC. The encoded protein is CASSHRDRGFYG. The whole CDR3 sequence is CASSHRDRGFYGYTF.

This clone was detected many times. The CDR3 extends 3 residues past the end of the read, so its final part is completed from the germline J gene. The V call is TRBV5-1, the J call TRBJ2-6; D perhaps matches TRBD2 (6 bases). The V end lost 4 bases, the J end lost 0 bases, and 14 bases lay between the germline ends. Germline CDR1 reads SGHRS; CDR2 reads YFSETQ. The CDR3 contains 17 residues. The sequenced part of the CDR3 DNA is TGCGCCAGCAGCCCTTCGCGCGGGGACTCTGGGGCCAACGTC. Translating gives CASSPSRGDSGANV. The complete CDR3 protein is CASSPSRGDSGANVLTF.

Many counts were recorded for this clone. The CDR3 DNA, read in part, is TGCAGTGCTAGAGAGGGGGCGGGTGGC. Amino acids: CSAREGAGG. The entire CDR3 reads CSAREGAGGYTF. The gene calls are TRBV20-1 and TRBJ1-2; possibly TRBD1 for D (6 bases). The CDR3 is cut off 3 residues early in the read; its end comes from the germline J gene. V was pared by 0 bases and J by 7 bases, with 9 bases between. The CDR3 runs 12 residues. Germline CDR1 reads DFQATT; CDR2 reads SNEGSKA (reference sequence).

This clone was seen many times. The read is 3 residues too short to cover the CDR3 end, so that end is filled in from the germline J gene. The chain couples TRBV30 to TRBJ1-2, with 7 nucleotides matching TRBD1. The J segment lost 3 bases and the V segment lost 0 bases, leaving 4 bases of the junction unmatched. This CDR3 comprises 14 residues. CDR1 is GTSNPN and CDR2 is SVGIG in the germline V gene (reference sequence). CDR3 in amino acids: CAWSVTGDDYGYTF. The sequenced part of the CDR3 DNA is TGTGCCTGGAGTGTAACAGGGGACGACTATGGC.

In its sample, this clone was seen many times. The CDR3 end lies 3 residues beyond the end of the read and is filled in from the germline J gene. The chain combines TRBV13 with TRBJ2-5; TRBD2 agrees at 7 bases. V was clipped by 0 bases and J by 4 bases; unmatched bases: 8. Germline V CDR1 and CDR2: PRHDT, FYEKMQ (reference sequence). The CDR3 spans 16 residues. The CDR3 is CASSLGLTSLRETQYF. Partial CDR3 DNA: TGTGCCAGCAGCTTAGGGTTGACTAGCTTACGAGAGACC.

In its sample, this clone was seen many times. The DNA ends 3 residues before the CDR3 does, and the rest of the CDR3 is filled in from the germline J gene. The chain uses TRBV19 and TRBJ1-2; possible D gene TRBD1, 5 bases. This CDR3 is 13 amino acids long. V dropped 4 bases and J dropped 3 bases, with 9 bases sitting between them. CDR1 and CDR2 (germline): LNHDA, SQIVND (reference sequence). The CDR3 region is CASSRGEHYGYTF. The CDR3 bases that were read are TGTGCCAGTAGTAGGGGGGAGCACTATGGC.